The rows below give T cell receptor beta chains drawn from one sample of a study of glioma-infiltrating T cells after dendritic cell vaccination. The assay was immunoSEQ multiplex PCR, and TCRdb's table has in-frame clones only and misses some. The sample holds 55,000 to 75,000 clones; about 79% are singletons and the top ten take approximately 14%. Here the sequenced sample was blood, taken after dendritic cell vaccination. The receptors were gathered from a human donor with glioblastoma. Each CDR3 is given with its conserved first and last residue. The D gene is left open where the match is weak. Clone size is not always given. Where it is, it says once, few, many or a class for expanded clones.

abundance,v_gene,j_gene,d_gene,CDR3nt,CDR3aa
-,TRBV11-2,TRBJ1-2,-,TGTGCCAGCAGCTTAGGGACAGTCAGAGGCTACACCTTC,CASSLGTVRGYTF
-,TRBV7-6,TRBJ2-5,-,TGTGCCAGCAGCCCTATGGACGGGGGTTTAGAGACCCAGTACTTC,CASSPMDGGLETQYF
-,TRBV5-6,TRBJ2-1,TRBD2,TGTGCCAGCAGCCCGGGACTAGCGGGGACCTACAATGAGCAGTTCTTC,CASSPGLAGTYNEQFF
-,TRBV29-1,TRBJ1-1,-,TGCAGCGTTGAAGATACAGGGATTGGCACTGAAGCTTTCTTT,CSVEDTGIGTEAFF
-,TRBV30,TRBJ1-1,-,TGTGCCTGGAGTGTACGGAGTTTTACTGAAGCTTCCTTT,CAWSVRSFTEASF
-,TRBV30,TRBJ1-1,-,TGTGCCTGGACCCCTATGAACACTGAAGCTTTCTTT,CAWTPMNTEAFF
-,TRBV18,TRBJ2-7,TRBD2,TGTGCCAGCTCACCGACTAGCGGGAGCCCCTACGAGCAGTACTTC,CASSPTSGSPYEQYF
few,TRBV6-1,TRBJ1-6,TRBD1,TGTGCCAGCAGTGATGGACAGGGTGATAATTCACCCCTCCACTTT,CASSDGQGDNSPLHF
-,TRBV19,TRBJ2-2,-,TGTGCCAGTAGCGCCCAGCGACGGCGCACCGGGGAGCTGTTTTTT,CASSAQRRRTGELFF
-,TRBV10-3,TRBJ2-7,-,TGTGCCACAACGGACAGCGGATCCTACGAGCAGTACTTC,CATTDSGSYEQYF
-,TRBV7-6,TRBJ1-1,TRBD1,TGTGCCAGCAGCTTGCTCCCAGGGGGCGCTGAAGCTTTCTTT,CASSLLPGGAEAFF
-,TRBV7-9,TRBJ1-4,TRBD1,TGTGCCAGCAGCCCCAACACAGGGGAAGAAAAACTGTTTTTT,CASSPNTGEEKLFF
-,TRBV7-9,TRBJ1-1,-,TGTGCCAGCAGTTCACAGGGTCGGTTCGAAGCTTTCTTT,CASSSQGRFEAFF
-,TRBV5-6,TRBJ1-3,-,TGTGCCAGCAGCCCAGGACAGACGCAGATTTACTCTGGAAACACCATATATTTT,CASSPGQTQIYSGNTIYF
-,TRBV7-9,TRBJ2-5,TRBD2,TGTGCCAGCAGCTTGGGACTAGCGGGGAAGTACCAAGAGACCCAGTACTTC,CASSLGLAGKYQETQYF
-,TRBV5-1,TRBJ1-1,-,TGCGCCAGCAGGTCCGTTGGGGAGACTGAAGCTTTCTTT,CASRSVGETEAFF
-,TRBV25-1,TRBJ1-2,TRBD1,TGTGCCAGCAGTGAAGGGGACAGGCCCTATGGCTACACCTTC,CASSEGDRPYGYTF
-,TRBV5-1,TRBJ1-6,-,TGCGCCAGCAGCCAGGAAGATAATTCACCCCTCCACTTT,CASSQEDNSPLHF
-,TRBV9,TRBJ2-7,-,TGTGCCAGCAGCGTAGGAGGCCTCAGCTACGAGCAGTACTTC,CASSVGGLSYEQYF
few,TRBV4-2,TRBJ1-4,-,TGTGCCAGCAGCCAAGATCCCTCACAGGGCCGGGAAAAACTGTTTTTT,CASSQDPSQGREKLFF
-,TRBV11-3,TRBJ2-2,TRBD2,TGTGCCAGCACCCTCCCCTCGCGGGGGGGCCGCGGGGAGCTGTTTTTT,CASTLPSRGGRGELFF
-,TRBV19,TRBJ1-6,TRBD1,TGTGCCAGTAGTGCCAACAGGGGCGTTTATTCACCCCTCCACTTT,CASSANRGVYSPLHF
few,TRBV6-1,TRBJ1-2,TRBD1,TGTGCCACCACAGGGGGCCTTAACTATGGCTACACCTTC,CATTGGLNYGYTF
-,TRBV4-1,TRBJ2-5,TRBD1,TGCGCCAGCAGCCAATGGGCAGGGGGAGAGACCCAGTACTTC,CASSQWAGGETQYF
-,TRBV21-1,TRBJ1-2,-,TGTGCCAGCAGCAATAATGGCTACACCTTC,CASSNNGYTF
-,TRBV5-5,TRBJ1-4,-,TGTGCCAGCAGCTTTGCGGCTGAAAAACTGTTTTTT,CASSFAAEKLFF
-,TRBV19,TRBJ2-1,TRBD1,TGTGCCAGTAGCTACGACAGGGGGTCCTACAATGAGCAGTTCTTC,CASSYDRGSYNEQFF
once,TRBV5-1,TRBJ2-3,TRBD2,TGCGCCAGCTACGCGGGGGGCACAGATACGCAGTATTTT,CASYAGGTDTQYF
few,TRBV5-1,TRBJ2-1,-,TGCGCCAGCAGCGTTCAGGGCTACTACAATGAGCAGTTCTTC,CASSVQGYYNEQFF
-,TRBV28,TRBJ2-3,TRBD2,TGTGCCAGCAGTTTATATTCTGCGGGGGGTTCCACAGATACGCAGTATTTT,CASSLYSAGGSTDTQYF
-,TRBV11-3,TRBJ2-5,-,TGTGCCAGCAGCTTCAACGGGGGGCTTGGGGAGACCCAGTACTTC,CASSFNGGLGETQYF
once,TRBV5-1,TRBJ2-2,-,TGCGCCAGCAGCTTGGTCTTTGGGCAGCACACCGGGGAGCTGTTTTTT,CASSLVFGQHTGELFF
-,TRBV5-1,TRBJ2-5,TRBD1,TGCGCCAGCAGCTTGATGGACAGGGTCGTGGAGACCCAGTACTTC,CASSLMDRVVETQYF
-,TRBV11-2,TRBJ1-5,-,TGTGCCAGCAGCTTTTCGGGCAATCAGCCCCAGCATTTT,CASSFSGNQPQHF
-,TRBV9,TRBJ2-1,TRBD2,TGTGCCAGCAGCGCCGGGGGGAGCTCCTACAATGAGCAGTTCTTC,CASSAGGSSYNEQFF
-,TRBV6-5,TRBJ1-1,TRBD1,TGTGCCAGCAGATTACTTCTCGGACAGGGCACTGAAGCTTTCTTT,CASRLLLGQGTEAFF
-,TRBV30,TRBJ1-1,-,TGTGCCTGGGCCCAGGGTGGGGCTGAAGCTTTCTTT,CAWAQGGAEAFF
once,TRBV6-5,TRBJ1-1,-,TGTGCCAGCAGTTACTCGGGGACTAACACTGAAGCTTTCTTT,CASSYSGTNTEAFF
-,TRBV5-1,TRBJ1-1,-,TGCGCCAGCAGCTTGGCCAGGGCGTTCACTGAAGCTTTCTTT,CASSLARAFTEAFF
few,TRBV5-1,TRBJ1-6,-,TGCGCCAGCAGCTTGCGAGGGGACTCAGAGTCACCCCTCCACTTT,CASSLRGDSESPLHF
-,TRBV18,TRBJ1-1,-,TGTGCCAGCTCACCACAGGGGGACACTGAAGCTTTCTTT,CASSPQGDTEAFF